Presented here are 20 T cell receptor beta chains from one specimen sequenced in a study of regulatory T cells in long-lasting Graves disease. The time point denotes: newly diagnosed GD, antithyroid drugs for less than 3 months. Preparation of the TCR library used RNA extracted from PBMCs. The TCR beta library used iRepertoire HTBI primers with Arm-PCR amplification of CDR3. TCRdb recomputed calls from the multiplex PCR reads with MiXCR, one row per CDR3 protein. The sample holds a few hundred thousand distinct CDR3 sequences; less than 15% are singletons and the top ten take about a sixth. These same records also appear under a second study, on T cells in Graves' hyperthyroidism and ophthalmopathy.

Specimen: peripheral blood mononuclear cells (PBMCs), collected at new diagnosis, from a patient treated with antithyroid drugs. The receptors were gathered from a woman between 45 and 65 years old with Graves disease.

This clonotype was seen repeatedly, ten times or more. The V and J genes are TRBV30 and TRBJ2-7; possibly TRBD2 for D (5 bases). CDR3 length: 14 residues. In germline, CDR1 is GTSNPN, CDR2 SVGIG (reference sequence). V was clipped by 4 bases and J by 2 bases, with 15 bases between them. In nucleotides, the CDR3 is TGTGCCTGGAATGCGGGTGTGAGTCCCTACGAGCAGTACTTC. Amino acids: CAWNAGVSPYEQYF.

Of note for this clonotype: Given a much more abundant clone one base away, this may be a read error. J is TRBJ2-3 and V is TRBV6-5; D remains unclear. The CDR3 extends over 12 amino acids. The V gene's germline CDR1 is MNHEY and CDR2 SVGAGI. CDR3: CAGSYGTDTQYF. The CDR3 DNA follows: TGTGCCGGCAGTTACGGCACAGATACGCAGTATTTT.

The chain recombines TRBV6-9 with TRBJ1-1, with no clear D. Germline V gene lookup returns CDR1 MNHGY and CDR2 SVAAGI. The CDR3 sequence is 15 residues long. V was trimmed by 3 bases and J by 0 bases, leaving 11 bases between them. The CDR3 sequence is CASSYSKRMNTEAFF. CDR3 sequence (DNA): TGTGCCAGCAGTTACTCGAAGCGGATGAACACTGAAGCTTTCTTT.

This clonotype was recorded a few times. The rearrangement uses TRBV6-2 or TRBV6-3 and TRBJ2-3; TRBD1 or TRBD2 may be the D gene (6 bases each). Germline CDR1 reads MNHEY; CDR2 reads SVGEGT. V was trimmed by 10 bases and J by 6 bases, leaving 17 bases between them. This CDR3 has 13 amino acids. CDR3: CATPDWGADTQYF. CDR3 DNA sequence: TGTGCCACCCCGGATTGGGGGGCTGATACGCAGTATTTT.

This clonotype was seen only a few times. CDR3 sequence: CASSRPVGELFF. The CDR3 region has the DNA TGCGCCAGCAGCCGCCCGGTCGGGGAGCTGTTTTTT. The chain recombines TRBV4-1 with TRBJ2-2, with D unclear. The CDR3 spans 12 residues. Trimming stripped 4 bases from V and 7 bases from J, with 7 bases between. Looked up from germline, CDR1 is MGHRA and CDR2 is YSYEKL.

This clonotype was detected many times. One end of the junction fails to match germline, which may point to a read error. The chain is built from TRBV28 and TRBJ2-7, with a weak D call TRBD2 (5 bases). CDR1 and CDR2 (germline): MDHEN, SYDVKM. The CDR3 totals 14 residues. CDR3 region: CASRKGLANYEQYF. The CDR3 DNA reads as TGTGCAAGCAGAAAAGGACTTGCAAACTACGAGCAGTACTTC.

The chain carries TRBV7-9 and TRBJ1-5; D unresolved. The V and J ends lost 1 base and 4 bases respectively, with 20 bases between them. Germline V gives CDR1 SEHNR, CDR2 FQNEAQ (reference sequence). The CDR3 extends over 18 amino acids. CDR3 residues: CASSLERRFKPKNQPQHF. The CDR3 nucleotides read TGTGCCAGCAGCTTAGAGCGGAGGTTTAAACCAAAAAATCAGCCCCAGCATTTT.

Details on this clonotype: A much larger clonotype is one base distant, so this may be a read error. The chain has TRBV20-1 and TRBJ2-5; TRBD2 aligns across 13 bases. Germline-derived CDR1 and CDR2 are DFQATT and SNEGSKA (reference sequence). This CDR3 is 18 amino acids long. Unmatched junction bases numbered 8, after V lost 1 base and J lost 0 bases. The CDR3 reads CSARGTSGRFGNQETQYF. In nucleotides, the CDR3 is TGCAGTGCTAGAGGGACTAGCGGGAGATTTGGCAACCAAGAGACCCAGTACTTC.

The sample holds a few counts of this clonotype. V usage is TRBV12-3 or TRBV12-4 and J usage is TRBJ2-3; D is unresolved. Trimming removed 2 bases at V and 6 bases at J, with 15 bases between. CDR3 length: 15 residues. This CDR3 is CASSLLGWRSDTQYF. The CDR3 nucleotides are TGTGCCAGCAGTTTATTGGGGTGGAGATCGGATACGCAGTATTTT.

The table lists this clonotype with many counts. The CDR3 DNA reads as TGTGCCATCAGTGACACTAGCGGGGCCTACAATGAGCAGTTCTTC. It encodes CAISDTSGAYNEQFF. This rearrangement joins TRBV10-3 to TRBJ2-1, with 10 nucleotides matching TRBD2. CDR1 is ENHRY, CDR2 SYGVKD, per germline. The CDR3 spans 15 residues. V was pared by 3 bases and J by 2 bases, with 1 base of the junction left unmatched.

This clonotype occurred many times. V is TRBV5-4 and J is TRBJ2-1, with D perhaps TRBD2 (6 bases). This CDR3 spans 14 amino acids. The germline gives CDR1 SGHNT, CDR2 YYREEE (reference sequence). Trimming removed 1 base from V and 6 bases from J, with 11 bases in between. CDR3 DNA: TGTGCCAGCAGCTTGAGGGGAGGCAGCAATGAGCAGTTCTTC. This codes for CASSLRGGSNEQFF.

The chain couples TRBV10-1 to TRBJ2-7, with TRBD1 as a possible D gene (6 bases). Trimming took 11 bases from V and 4 from J, leaving 18 bases between them. The CDR3 extends over 13 amino acids. Germline V gene data show CDR1 as WNHNN and CDR2 as SYGVQD (reference sequence). In nucleotides, the CDR3 is TGCGCCGGGGGCACCAGGGATGGGTACGAGCAGTACTTC. Amino acid sequence: CAGGTRDGYEQYF.

The rearrangement links TRBV14 to TRBJ1-1, with D unclear. V shed 1 base and J shed 0 bases, with 9 bases lying between them. This CDR3 has 15 amino acids. In germline, CDR1 is SGHDN, CDR2 FVKESK. The DNA for the CDR3 is TGTGCCAGCAGCCAAGTCGCGGGGATGAACACTGAAGCTTTCTTT. Protein sequence: CASSQVAGMNTEAFF.

This clonotype was detected ten times or more. V and J are TRBV27 and TRBJ1-1; TRBD1 agrees at 8 bases. The CDR3 has 15 residues. Trimming cost V 0 bases and J 1 base; bases outside gene matches: 1. CDR1 and CDR2 from the germline V gene are MNHEY and SMNVEV (reference sequence). For the CDR3, the DNA is TGTGCCAGCAGTTTATCGACAGGGGCGAACACTGAAGCTTTCTTT. Its translation: CASSLSTGANTEAFF.

CDR3 nucleotides: TGTGCCAGCAGCGCTCGGGACAGGGTGAGGTGGAGTGAAAAACTGTTTTTT. Translating it yields CASSARDRVRWSEKLFF. The chain joins TRBV9 to TRBJ1-4; 9 bases line up with TRBD1. There are 17 residues in the CDR3. The V gene end was trimmed by 3 bases and the J gene end by 7 bases; junction bases not matched to a gene: 13. Germline V gene sequence: CDR1 SGDLS, CDR2 YYNGEE.

This chain connects TRBV24-1 to TRBJ2-4; the D call may be TRBD1 or TRBD2 (5 bases each). The CDR3 totals 12 residues. V was shortened by 5 bases and J by 6 bases, with 7 bases between the two germline ends. CDR1 and CDR2 from the germline V gene are KGHDR and SFDVKD. The CDR3, as DNA: TGTGCCACCAGTGGGGGGACAAACATTCAGTACTTC. It is translated as CATSGGTNIQYF.

This clonotype was seen only a few times. The V gene is TRBV28, the J gene TRBJ2-7; maybe TRBD1 (6 bases). This CDR3 spans 14 amino acids. V dropped 4 bases and J dropped 3 bases, with 13 bases sitting between them. Germline V gives CDR1 MDHEN, CDR2 SYDVKM. Here the CDR3 reads CASSSGTMYYEQYF. CDR3 DNA: TGTGCCAGCAGTTCCGGGACAATGTACTACGAGCAGTACTTC.

In its sample, this clonotype was seen a few times. The chain couples TRBV19 to TRBJ2-5; D is possibly TRBD2 (6 bases). Germline CDR1 and CDR2: LNHDA and SQIVND (reference sequence). The CDR3 has 14 amino acids. Trimming shortened V by 7 bases and J by 5 bases, and 17 bases separated the two germline ends. The CDR3 region has the DNA TGTGCCAGTACCCCCGACGGGAGTAGGGAGACCCAGTACTTC. As protein: CASTPDGSRETQYF.

This clonotype has a count of ten or more. The rearrangement joins TRBV2 to TRBJ2-7, with a tentative D call TRBD2 (6 bases). There are 13 residues in the CDR3. Germline V lookup: CDR1 SNHLY, CDR2 FYNNEI. V was pared by 10 bases and J by 6 bases, with 19 bases between. This CDR3 reads CATYRDFPSEQYF. CDR3 DNA: TGTGCCACGTATCGGGACTTCCCCAGCGAGCAGTACTTC.

This clonotype was seen ten or more times. This chain connects TRBV19 to TRBJ1-5, with D possibly TRBD1 on 6 matching bases. The ends were cut back, 0 bases at V and 0 bases at J, with 15 bases in the middle. CDR1 is LNHDA and CDR2 is SQIVND in the germline V gene (reference sequence). The CDR3 consists of 18 residues. The CDR3 bases are TGTGCCAGTAGTATAGAGACAGGCTCCGGGTATAGCAATCAGCCCCAGCATTTT. It yields the protein CASSIETGSGYSNQPQHF. Looking up the rest from reference TRBV19 and TRBJ1-5 gives the full variable domain: DGGITQSPKYLFRKEGQNVTLSCEQNLNHDAMYWYRQDPGQGLRLIYYSQIVNDFQKGDIAEGYSVSREKKESFPLTVTSAQKNPTAFYLCASSIETGSGYSNQPQHFGDGTRLSIL.